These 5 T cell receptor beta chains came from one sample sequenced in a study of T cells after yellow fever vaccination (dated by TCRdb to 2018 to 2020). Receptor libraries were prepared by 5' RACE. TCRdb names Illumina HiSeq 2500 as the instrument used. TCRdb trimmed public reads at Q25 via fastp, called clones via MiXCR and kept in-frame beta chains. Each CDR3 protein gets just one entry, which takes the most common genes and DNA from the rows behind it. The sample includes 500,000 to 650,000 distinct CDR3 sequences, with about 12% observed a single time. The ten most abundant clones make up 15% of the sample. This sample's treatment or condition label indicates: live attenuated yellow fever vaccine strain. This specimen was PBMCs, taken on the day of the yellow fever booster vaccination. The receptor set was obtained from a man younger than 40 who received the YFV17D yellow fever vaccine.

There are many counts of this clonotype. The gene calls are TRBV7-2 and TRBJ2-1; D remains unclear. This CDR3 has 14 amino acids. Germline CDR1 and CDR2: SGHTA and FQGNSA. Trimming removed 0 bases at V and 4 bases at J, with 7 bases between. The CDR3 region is CASSLAGAYNEQFF. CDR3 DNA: TGTGCCAGCAGCTTAGCGGGTGCGTACAATGAGCAGTTCTTC.

The CDR3 region is CSVPRTPNTEAFF. For the CDR3, the DNA is TGCAGCGTCCCACGGACCCCGAACACTGAAGCTTTCTTT. The chain joins TRBV29-1 to TRBJ1-1; D not resolved. The CDR3 contains 13 residues. V was cut by 6 bases and J by 1 base, with 12 bases left in between. Germline values: CDR1 SQVTM, CDR2 ANQGSEA.

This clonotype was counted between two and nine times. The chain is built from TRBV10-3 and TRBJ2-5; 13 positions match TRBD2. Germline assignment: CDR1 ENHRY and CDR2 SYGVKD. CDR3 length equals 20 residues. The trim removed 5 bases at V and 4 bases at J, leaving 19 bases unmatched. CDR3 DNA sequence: TGTGCCATCAGTTCAGCCGGGACTAGCGGGGCGCGGTTCTCAAGAGAGACCCAGTACTTC. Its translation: CAISSAGTSGARFSRETQYF.

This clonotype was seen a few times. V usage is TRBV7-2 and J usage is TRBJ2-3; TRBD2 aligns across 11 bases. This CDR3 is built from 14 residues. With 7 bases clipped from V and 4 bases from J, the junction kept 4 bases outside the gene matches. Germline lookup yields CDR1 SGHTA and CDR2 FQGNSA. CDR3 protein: CASTKTSGADTQYF. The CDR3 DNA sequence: TGTGCCAGCACCAAGACTAGCGGGGCAGATACGCAGTATTTT.

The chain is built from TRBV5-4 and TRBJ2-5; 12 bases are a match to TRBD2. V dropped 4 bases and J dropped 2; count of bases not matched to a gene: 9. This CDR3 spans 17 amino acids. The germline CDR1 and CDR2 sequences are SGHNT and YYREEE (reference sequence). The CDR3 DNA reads TGTGCCAGCAGCCCACCTAGACTAGCGGGAGAGCAAGAGACCCAGTACTTC. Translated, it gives CASSPPRLAGEQETQYF.